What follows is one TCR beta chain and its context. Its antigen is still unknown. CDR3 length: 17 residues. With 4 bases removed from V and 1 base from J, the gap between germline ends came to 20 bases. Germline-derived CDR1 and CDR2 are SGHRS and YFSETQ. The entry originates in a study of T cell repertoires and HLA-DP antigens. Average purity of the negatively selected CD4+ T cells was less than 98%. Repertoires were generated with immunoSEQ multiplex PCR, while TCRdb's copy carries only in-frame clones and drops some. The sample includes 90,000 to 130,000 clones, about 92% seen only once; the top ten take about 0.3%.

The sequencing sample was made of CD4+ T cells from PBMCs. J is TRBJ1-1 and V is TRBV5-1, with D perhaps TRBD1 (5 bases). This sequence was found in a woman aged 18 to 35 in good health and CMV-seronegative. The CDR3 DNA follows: TGCGCCAGCAGCCTGATCCCGGGGCTGATAAAGAACACTGAAGCTTTCTTT. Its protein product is CASSLIPGLIKNTEAFF.